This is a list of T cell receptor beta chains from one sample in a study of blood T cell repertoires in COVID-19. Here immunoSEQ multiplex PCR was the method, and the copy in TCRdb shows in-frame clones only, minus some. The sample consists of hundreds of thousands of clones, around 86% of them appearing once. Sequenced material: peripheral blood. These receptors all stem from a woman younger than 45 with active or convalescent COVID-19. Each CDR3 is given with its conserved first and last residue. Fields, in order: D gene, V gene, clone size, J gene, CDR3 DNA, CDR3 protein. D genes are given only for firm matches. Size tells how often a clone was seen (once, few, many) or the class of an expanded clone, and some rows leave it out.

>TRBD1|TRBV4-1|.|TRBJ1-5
TGCGCCAGCAGCCAAGGACTGATAAGGCAGGGGGCTTATCAGCCCCAGCATTTT
CASSQGLIRQGAYQPQHF
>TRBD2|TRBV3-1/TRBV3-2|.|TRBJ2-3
TGTGCCAGCAGCCAACCCACTAGCGACCTAAGCACAGATACGCAGTATTTT
CASSQPTSDLSTDTQYF
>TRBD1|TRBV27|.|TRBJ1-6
TGTGCCAGCAGTTACGGGACAGTCGTTTCACCCCTCCACTTT
CASSYGTVVSPLHF
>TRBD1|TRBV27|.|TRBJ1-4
TGTGCCAGCAGTTTATACAGGGGGCATGAAAAACTGTTTTTT
CASSLYRGHEKLFF
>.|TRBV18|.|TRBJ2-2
TGTGCCAGCTCATTGTCCGCGTCTGGGGAGCTGTTTTTT
CASSLSASGELFF
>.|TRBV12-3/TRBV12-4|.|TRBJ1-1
TGTGCCAGCAGTTTAGGCAGGAACACTGAAGCTTTCTTT
CASSLGRNTEAFF
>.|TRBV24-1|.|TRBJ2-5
TGTGCCACCAGTGACGCGGCAGGGGTGGGTTCGGAGACCCAGTACTTC
CATSDAAGVGSETQYF
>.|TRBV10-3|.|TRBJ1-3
TGTGCCACATCAAGGGGAAACTCTGGAAACACCATATATTTT
CATSRGNSGNTIYF
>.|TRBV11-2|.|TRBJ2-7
TGTGCCAGCAGCCCTTGGGGCTCCGCAGACTACGAGCAGTACTTC
CASSPWGSADYEQYF
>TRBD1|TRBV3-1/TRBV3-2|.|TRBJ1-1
TGTGCCAGCGGGGACAGGGCGAACACTGAAGCTTTCTTT
CASGDRANTEAFF
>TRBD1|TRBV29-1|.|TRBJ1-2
TGCAGCGTTGAAGATGGGAAGGACAGGAGGGACTATGGCTACACCTTC
CSVEDGKDRRDYGYTF
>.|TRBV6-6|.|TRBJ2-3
TGTGCCAGCAGACTACAATATAGTTCAACAGATACGCAGTATTTT
CASRLQYSSTDTQYF
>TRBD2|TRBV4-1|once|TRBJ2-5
TGCGCCAGCAGCCCACTGGCGGGGGTACGGGAGACCCAGTACTTC
CASSPLAGVRETQYF
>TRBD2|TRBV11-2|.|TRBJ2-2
TGTGCCAGCAGCGTCCCGGGACTAGCGGGGCCGAACACCGGGGAGCTGTTTTTT
CASSVPGLAGPNTGELFF
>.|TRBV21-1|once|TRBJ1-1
TGTGCCAGCAGCAAAGTAACCACCACCCCTCATCGGGACAGGGACCATCTCCATCGGACTTTCTTT
CASSKVTTTPHRDRDHLHRTFF
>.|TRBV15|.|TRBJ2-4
TGTGCCACCAGCAGAGACCCGGCGGGCAAAAACATTCAGTACTTC
CATSRDPAGKNIQYF
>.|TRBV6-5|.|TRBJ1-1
TGTGCCAGCACTCTACGGGGGGCACCTAACACTGAAGCTTTCTTT
CASTLRGAPNTEAFF
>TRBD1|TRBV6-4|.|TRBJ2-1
TGTGCCAGCAGTGAGGGCGCCGGACAGGGTGGTAATGAGCAGTTCTTC
CASSEGAGQGGNEQFF
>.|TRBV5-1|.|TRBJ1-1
TGCGCCAGCAGCTTGGGACCGACAGGGAACACTGAAGCTTTCTTT
CASSLGPTGNTEAFF
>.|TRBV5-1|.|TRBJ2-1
TGCGCCAGCAGCGACGGTGGGAGATCCTACAATGAGCAGTTCTTC
CASSDGGRSYNEQFF
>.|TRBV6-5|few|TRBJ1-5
TGTGCCAGCAGTTTTTCGACAGGAACTAATCAGCCCCAGCATTTT
CASSFSTGTNQPQHF
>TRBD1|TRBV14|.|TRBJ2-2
TGTGCCAGCAGCCCCAGGACAGGGAACACCGGGGAGCTGTTTTTT
CASSPRTGNTGELFF
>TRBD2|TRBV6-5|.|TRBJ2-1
TGTGCCAGCAGTTACTCGGGACTACCCGAGAATGAGCAGTTCTTC
CASSYSGLPENEQFF
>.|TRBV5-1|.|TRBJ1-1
TGCGCCAGCGGAACAGGGCTGGGGACTGAAGCTTTCTTT
CASGTGLGTEAFF
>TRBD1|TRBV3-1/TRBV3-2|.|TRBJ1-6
TGTGCCAGCAGCCAGGGACAGTTCGGCAATTCACCCCTCCACTTT
CASSQGQFGNSPLHF
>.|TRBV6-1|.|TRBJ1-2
TGTGCCAGCAGTGAAAGGGCGGGGTTCGATGCTAACTATGGCTACACCTTC
CASSERAGFDANYGYTF
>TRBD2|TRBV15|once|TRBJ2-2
TGTGCCACCAGCAGGGGACTAGCGGGAGTTATGGGGGAGCTGTTTTTT
CATSRGLAGVMGELFF
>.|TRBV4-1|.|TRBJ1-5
TGCGCCAGCAGCCCCTCGGGGGATTTAAATCAGCCCCAGCATTTT
CASSPSGDLNQPQHF
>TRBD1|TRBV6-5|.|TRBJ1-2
TGTGCCAGCAGTAACGGAGGGACAGGGGAATTTGGCTACACCTTC
CASSNGGTGEFGYTF
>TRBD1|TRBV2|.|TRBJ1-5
TGTGCCAGCAGTGATATCCAGGGGGGACAGCCCCAGCATTTT
CASSDIQGGQPQHF
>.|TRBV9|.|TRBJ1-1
TGTGCCAGCAGCCCCCGGGACGGACTAATGAACACTGAAGCTTTCTTT
CASSPRDGLMNTEAFF
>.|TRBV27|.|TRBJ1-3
TGTGCCAGCAGTTTAGAGTACTCTGGAAACACCATATATTTT
CASSLEYSGNTIYF
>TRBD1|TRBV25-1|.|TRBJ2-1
TGTGCCAGCAGTGAATCGGGGACAGGGTCTGATGAGCAGTTCTTC
CASSESGTGSDEQFF
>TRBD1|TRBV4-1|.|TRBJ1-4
TGCGCCAGCAGCCAAGACGGACAGGAGGGTGAAAAACTGTTTTTT
CASSQDGQEGEKLFF
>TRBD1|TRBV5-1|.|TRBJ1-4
TGCGCCAGCAGCAGAAACAGGGGAACTAATGAAAAACTGTTTTTT
CASSRNRGTNEKLFF
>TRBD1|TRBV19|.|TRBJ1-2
TGTGCCAGTACCCTGATGACAGGGATCGGTGGCTACACCTTC
CASTLMTGIGGYTF
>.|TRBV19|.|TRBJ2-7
TGTGCCAGTAGTATATTCCCAAACTACGAGCAGTACTTC
CASSIFPNYEQYF
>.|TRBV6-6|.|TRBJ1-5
TGTGCCAGCGGAGGGCTCGGCAGCTATAGCAATCAGCCCCAGCATTTT
CASGGLGSYSNQPQHF
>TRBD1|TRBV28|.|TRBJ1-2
TGTGCCAGCGGGGAGGACAGGGGCAAAGCCCATGGCTACACCTTC
CASGEDRGKAHGYTF
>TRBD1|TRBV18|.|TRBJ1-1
TGTGCCAGCTCACCCCAACGGACAGGGGGCCAGAACACTGAAGCTTTCTTT
CASSPQRTGGQNTEAFF
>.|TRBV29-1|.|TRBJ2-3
TGCAGCGGGGGAGACTATCGGGCCACAGATACGCAGTATTTT
CSGGDYRATDTQYF
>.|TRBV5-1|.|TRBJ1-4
TGCGCCAGCAGCCTTGGGAGGACAACTAATGAAAAACTGTTTTTT
CASSLGRTTNEKLFF
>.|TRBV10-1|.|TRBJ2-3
TGCGCCAGCAGCCACCAGCACAGGGAACTCACAGATACGCAGTATTTT
CASSHQHRELTDTQYF
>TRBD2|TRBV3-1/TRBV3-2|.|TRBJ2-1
TGTGCCAGCAGCCAAGACCCTAGTAGCGGGGGGGCGAATGAGCAGTTCTTC
CASSQDPSSGGANEQFF
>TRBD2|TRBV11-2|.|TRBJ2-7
TGTGCCAGCAGCTTATCTCGCGGGGGCGAGCAGTACTTC
CASSLSRGGEQYF
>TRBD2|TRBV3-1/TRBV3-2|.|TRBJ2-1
TGTGCCAGCAGCCCATCTAGCGGAACCTCCTACAATGAGCAGTTCTTC
CASSPSSGTSYNEQFF
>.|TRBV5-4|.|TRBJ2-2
TGTGCCAGCAGTCCGGGCCCGGGGACCGGGGAGCTGTTTTTT
CASSPGPGTGELFF
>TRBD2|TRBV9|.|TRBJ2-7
TGTGCCAGCAGCGTTGGGACTAGCGGTGAGCAGTACTTC
CASSVGTSGEQYF
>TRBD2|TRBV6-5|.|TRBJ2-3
TGTGCCAGCAGTTACTCTGGACTAGCCGCTACAGATACGCAGTATTTT
CASSYSGLAATDTQYF
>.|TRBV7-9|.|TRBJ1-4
TGTGCCAGCAGCAGGAGTCAGGGGCCTAATGAAAAACTGTTTTTT
CASSRSQGPNEKLFF
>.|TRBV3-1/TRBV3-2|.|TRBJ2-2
TGTGCCACAGAGTCCGGGGGGAACACCGGGGAGCTGTTTTTT
CATESGGNTGELFF
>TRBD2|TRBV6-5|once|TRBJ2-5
TGTGCCAGCAGTTACCTCCGGACTGCGGGGGGGACCCAGTACTTC
CASSYLRTAGGTQYF
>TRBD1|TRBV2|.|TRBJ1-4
TGTGCCAGCAGTCCAAAACAGGGGTGGGGTGAAAAACTGTTTTTT
CASSPKQGWGEKLFF
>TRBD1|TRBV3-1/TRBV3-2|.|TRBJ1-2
TGTGCCAGCAGCCAAGTAGGGGACAGGGACCCAGCTAACTATGGCTACACCTTC
CASSQVGDRDPANYGYTF
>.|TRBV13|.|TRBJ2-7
TGTGCCAGCAGCCCGCAGGGGACCTACGAGCAGTACTTC
CASSPQGTYEQYF